Given below is one T cell receptor (beta chain) in context. Trimming pared 5 bases from V and 3 bases from J, leaving 8 bases between. The germline CDR1 and CDR2 sequences are MNHNS and SASEGT. This CDR3 is 14 amino acids long. This record belongs to a study of cytomegalovirus exposure and HLA in healthy donors. Primers: 60 Vbeta forward and 13 Jbeta reverse. Produced via immunoSEQ multiplex PCR; TCRdb's table is partial and in-frame only. The sample holds 130,000 to 150,000 clones, around four fifths seen once. Sequenced material: PBMCs. The J gene is TRBJ1-6, the V gene TRBV6-1; no clear D. This TCR was sampled from a boy aged 2-9 years in good health and CMV-seronegative. The CDR3 sequence is CASSREDYNSPLHF. DNA of the CDR3: TGTGCCAGCAGTCGGGAGGACTATAATTCACCCCTCCACTTT.